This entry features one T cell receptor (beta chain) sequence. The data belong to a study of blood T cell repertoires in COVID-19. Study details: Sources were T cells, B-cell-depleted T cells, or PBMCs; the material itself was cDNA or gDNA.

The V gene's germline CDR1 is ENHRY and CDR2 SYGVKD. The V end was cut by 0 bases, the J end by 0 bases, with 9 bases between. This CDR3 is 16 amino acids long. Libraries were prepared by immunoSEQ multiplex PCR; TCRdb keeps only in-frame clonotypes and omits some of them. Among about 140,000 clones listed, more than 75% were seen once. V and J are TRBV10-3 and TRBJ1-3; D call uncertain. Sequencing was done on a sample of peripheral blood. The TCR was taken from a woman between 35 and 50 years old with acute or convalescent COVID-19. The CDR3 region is CAISESPGRSGNTIYF. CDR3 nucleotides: TGTGCCATCAGTGAGTCGCCAGGCCGCTCTGGAAACACCATATATTTT.